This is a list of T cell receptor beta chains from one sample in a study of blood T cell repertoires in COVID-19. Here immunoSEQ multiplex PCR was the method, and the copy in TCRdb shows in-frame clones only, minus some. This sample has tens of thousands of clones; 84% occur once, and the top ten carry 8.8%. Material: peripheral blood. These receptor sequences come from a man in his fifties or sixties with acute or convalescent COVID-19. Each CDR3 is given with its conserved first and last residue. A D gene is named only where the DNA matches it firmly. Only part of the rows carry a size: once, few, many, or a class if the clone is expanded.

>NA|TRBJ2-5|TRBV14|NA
CARGGQETQYF
TGTGCCAGGGGGGGCCAAGAGACCCAGTACTTC
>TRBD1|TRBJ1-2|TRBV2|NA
CASSNEQGARVGYTF
TGTGCCAGCAGTAATGAACAGGGGGCGCGGGTAGGCTACACCTTC
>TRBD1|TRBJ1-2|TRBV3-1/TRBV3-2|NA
CASSQGQGARSYGYTF
TGTGCCAGCAGCCAGGGACAGGGGGCGCGGAGCTATGGCTACACCTTC
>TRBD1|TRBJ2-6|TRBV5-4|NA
CASSRQGSGANVLTF
TGTGCCAGCAGCCGACAGGGCTCCGGGGCCAACGTCCTGACTTTC
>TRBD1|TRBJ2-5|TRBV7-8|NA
CASHRDRGRVPQETQYF
TGTGCCTCCCATAGGGACAGGGGAAGGGTCCCACAAGAGACCCAGTACTTC
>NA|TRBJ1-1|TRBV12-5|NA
CASVTVQNTEAFF
TGTGCTAGTGTTACGGTCCAGAACACTGAAGCTTTCTTT
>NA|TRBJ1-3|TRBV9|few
CASSVQGHGNTIYF
TGTGCCAGCAGCGTACAGGGGCACGGAAACACCATATATTTT
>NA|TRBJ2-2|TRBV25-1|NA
CASSQGFPGELFF
TGTGCCAGCAGCCAGGGATTCCCCGGGGAGCTGTTTTTT
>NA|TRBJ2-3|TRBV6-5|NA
CASSHPSGTDTQYF
TGTGCCAGCAGTCACCCGTCGGGCACAGATACGCAGTATTTT
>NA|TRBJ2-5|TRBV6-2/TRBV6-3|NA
CASSYGGKGQETQYF
TGTGCCAGCAGTTACGGCGGGAAGGGTCAAGAGACCCAGTACTTC
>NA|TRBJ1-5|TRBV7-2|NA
CASRPSTHGNQPQHF
TGTGCCAGCCGGCCTAGCACCCATGGCAATCAGCCCCAGCATTTT
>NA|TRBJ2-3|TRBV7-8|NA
CASSLGASQYF
TGTGCCAGCAGCTTAGGGGCGTCGCAGTATTTT
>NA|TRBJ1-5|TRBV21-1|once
CASSPWSRGAYQPQHF
TGTGCCAGCAGCCCTTGGTCCAGGGGGGCCTATCAGCCCCAGCATTTT
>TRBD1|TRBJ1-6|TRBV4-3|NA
CASSQGDRAGSPLHF
TGCGCCAGCAGCCAGGGGGACAGGGCGGGTTCACCCCTCCACTTT
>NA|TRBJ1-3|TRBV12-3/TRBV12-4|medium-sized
CASSSGNTIYF
TGTGCCAGCAGTTCGGGAAACACCATATATTTT
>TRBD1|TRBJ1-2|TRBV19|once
CASSRSTGGSYGYTF
TGTGCCAGTAGTAGATCGACAGGGGGCAGCTATGGCTACACCTTC
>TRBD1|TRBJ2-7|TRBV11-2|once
CASSLMGTGTSYEQYF
TGTGCCAGCAGCTTAATGGGGACAGGGACATCCTACGAGCAGTACTTC
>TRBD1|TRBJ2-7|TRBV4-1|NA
CASSRTGTGGEQYF
TGCGCCAGCAGCCGGACCGGGACAGGGGGCGAGCAGTACTTC
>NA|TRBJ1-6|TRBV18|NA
CASSPRSYNSPLHF
TGTGCCAGCTCCCCTCGCTCCTATAATTCACCCCTCCACTTT
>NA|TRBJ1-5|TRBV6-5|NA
CASSYGTGSNQPQHF
TGTGCCAGCAGTTACGGGACTGGGAGCAATCAGCCCCAGCATTTT
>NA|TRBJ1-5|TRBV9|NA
CASSKGQFSNQPQHF
TGTGCCAGCAGCAAGGGGCAGTTTAGCAATCAGCCCCAGCATTTT
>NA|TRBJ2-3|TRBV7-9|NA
CASSLASGSTDTQYF
TGTGCCAGCAGCTTAGCATCTGGCAGCACAGATACGCAGTATTTT
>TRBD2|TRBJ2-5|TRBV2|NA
CASSGLAGGQETQYF
TGTGCCAGCAGTGGACTAGCGGGGGGGCAAGAGACCCAGTACTTC
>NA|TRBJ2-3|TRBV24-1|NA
CATSDGLVTDTDTQYF
TGTGCCACCAGTGATGGCTTGGTGACAGACACAGATACGCAGTATTTT
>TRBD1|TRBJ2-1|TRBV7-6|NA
CASSPGTGSEQFF
TGTGCCAGCAGCCCAGGGACAGGGAGTGAGCAGTTCTTC
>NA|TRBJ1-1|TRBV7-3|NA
CASSRSGKGVGTEAFF
TGTGCCAGCAGCCGATCGGGCAAGGGAGTAGGCACTGAAGCTTTCTTT
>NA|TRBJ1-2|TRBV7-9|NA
CASSFVEGYTF
TGTGCCAGCAGCTTCGTGGAGGGCTACACCTTC